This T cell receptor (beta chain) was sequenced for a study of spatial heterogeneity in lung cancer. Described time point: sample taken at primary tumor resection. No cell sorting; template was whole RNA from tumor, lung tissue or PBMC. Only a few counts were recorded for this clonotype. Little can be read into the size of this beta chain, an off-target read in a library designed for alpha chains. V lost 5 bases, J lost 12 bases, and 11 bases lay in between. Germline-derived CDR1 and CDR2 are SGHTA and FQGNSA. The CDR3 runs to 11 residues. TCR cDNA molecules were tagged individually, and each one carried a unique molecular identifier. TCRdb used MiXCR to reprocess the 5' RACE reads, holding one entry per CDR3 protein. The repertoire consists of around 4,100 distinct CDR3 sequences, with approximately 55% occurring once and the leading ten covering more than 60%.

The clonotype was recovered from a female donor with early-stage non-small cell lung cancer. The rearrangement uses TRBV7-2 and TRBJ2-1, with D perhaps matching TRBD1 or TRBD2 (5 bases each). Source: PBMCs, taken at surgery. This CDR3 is CASSRGGRQFF. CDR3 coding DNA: TGTGCCAGCAGCCGTGGGGGACGGCAGTTCTTC.